The text below deals with one T cell receptor beta chain. Its specificity is unknown. Peripheral blood, together with lesional scalp punch biopsies, was collected from alopecia areata patients. CDR3 length: 14 residues. V gave up 2 bases and J gave up 1 base, with 11 bases separating them. Looked up from germline, CDR1 is SQVTM and CDR2 is ANQGSEA. The authors extracted RNA and reverse transcribed it into cDNA as the sequencing template. Using immunoSEQ multiplex PCR, the repertoire was profiled, and TCRdb retains in-frame clones only, with some absent. The table shows 150,000 to 160,000 clones, with 50% to 65% occurring only once. These data come from a study of CD8+ T cells in alopecia areata. Study-level points and caveats: Lesional scalp displayed greater clonality than normal scalp, most notably in alopecia totalis/universalis.

The rearrangement joins TRBV29-1 to TRBJ1-1; D is uncertain. The sample was CD8+ T cells sorted from blood, taken at week 0. The receptor was isolated from a human donor with alopecia areata. CDR3 amino acids: CSVEWAGGNTEAFF. In DNA, the CDR3 is TGCAGCGTTGAATGGGCAGGTGGGAACACTGAAGCTTTCTTT.